The 5 T cell receptor beta chains given below trace back to one sample, sequenced in a study of T-cell memory formation after mild COVID-19. TCRdb re-called the 5' RACE reads through MiXCR, storing one row per CDR3 protein. The sample lists over 350,000 distinct CDR3 sequences, 20% to 30% occurring once. Sample: PBMCs or a T cell subset sorted from them (not recorded which). The origin of the receptors is an adult woman who had mild COVID-19 (a few samples of this study predate the infection). Cell type and time point are not known.

The sample holds a few counts of this clonotype. The gene calls are TRBV29-1 and TRBJ2-2, with a weak D call TRBD1 (5 bases). CDR1 and CDR2 (germline): SQVTM, ANQGSEA. V was clipped by 3 bases and J by 4 bases, with 6 bases between them. This CDR3 is 12 amino acids long. The CDR3, as DNA: TGCAGCGTTGAGACAGCCACCGGGGAGCTGTTTTTT. It codes for CSVETATGELFF.

The DNA for the CDR3 is TGCAGTGCTAGTAGCGGGGACGGGATCTACACAGATACGCAGTATTTT. Protein sequence: CSASSGDGIYTDTQYF. The rearrangement links TRBV20-1 to TRBJ2-3, with 8 bases that match TRBD2. Unmatched junction bases numbered 10, after V lost 3 bases and J lost 2 bases. CDR3 size: 16 residues. Germline V lookup: CDR1 DFQATT, CDR2 SNEGSKA (reference sequence).

V usage is TRBV12-3 or TRBV12-4 and J usage is TRBJ2-6, with D perhaps TRBD2 (6 bases). The germline V and J ends were trimmed by 5 bases and 4 bases, with 9 bases remaining between them. There are 14 residues in the CDR3. CDR3 DNA sequence: TGTGCCAGCAGTAGGAGGGTAGGGGCCAACGTCCTGACTTTC. It codes for CASSRRVGANVLTF.

This clonotype was detected only a few times. The chain links TRBV7-8 to TRBJ2-1, with 9 positions matching TRBD1. This CDR3 has 15 residues. Germline V gives CDR1 SGHVS, CDR2 FQNEAQ. Unmatched junction bases numbered 8, after V lost 5 bases and J lost 6 bases. CDR3 sequence (DNA): TGTGCCAGCAGCCAGGACAGGGGAAGGAGCAATGAGCAGTTCTTC. Its protein product is CASSQDRGRSNEQFF. Together with reference TRBV7-8 and TRBJ2-1, the CDR3 gives the full variable domain: GAGVSQSPRYKVAKRGQDVALRCDPISGHVSLFWYQQALGQGPEFLTYFQNEAQLDKSGLPSDRFFAERPEGSVSTLKIQRTQQEDSAVYLCASSQDRGRSNEQFFGPGTRLTVL.

The rearrangement joins TRBV29-1 to TRBJ2-7; the D gene is possibly TRBD1 (6 bases). CDR1 is SQVTM, CDR2 ANQGSEA, per germline. CDR3 length: 14 residues. V was clipped by 1 base and J by 2 bases, with 12 bases between them. The CDR3 loop is CSVEGQVAPYEQYF. As DNA, the CDR3 is TGCAGCGTTGAAGGACAGGTCGCCCCCTACGAGCAGTACTTC.